These T cell receptor beta chains were read from a single sample in a study of CD8 T cells in ankylosing spondylitis. TCRdb independently ran MiXCR on the 5' RACE reads; one entry per CDR3 protein. The profile shows 35,000 to 40,000 distinct CDR3 sequences, about 15% of them singletons. Sequenced: blood. Receptor source: a male donor with ankylosing spondylitis or in good health (not recorded which). Each CDR3 is given with its conserved first and last residue. The D gene is left open where the match is weak. Size is stated for part of the rows, as once, few or many counts, or as a class when the clone is expanded.

d_gene: TRBD2
len: 15
j_gene: TRBJ2-1
v_gene: TRBV5-1
abundance: many
CDR3aa: CASSWAGVSNNEQFF
CDR3nt: TGCGCCAGCAGCTGGGCGGGGGTTAGCAATAATGAGCAGTTCTTC

d_gene: -
len: 13
j_gene: TRBJ2-7
v_gene: TRBV29-1
abundance: -
CDR3aa: CSVEDPLISEQYF
CDR3nt: TGCAGCGTTGAAGACCCGTTAATCAGCGAGCAGTACTTC

d_gene: -
len: 16
j_gene: TRBJ2-1
v_gene: TRBV9
abundance: -
CDR3aa: CASNSREGQYNNEQFF
CDR3nt: TGTGCCAGCAATAGTAGGGAGGGACAGTATAACAATGAGCAGTTCTTC

d_gene: TRBD2
len: 15
j_gene: TRBJ2-2
v_gene: TRBV12-3/TRBV12-4
abundance: -
CDR3aa: CASSGRGGYTGELFF
CDR3nt: TGTGCCAGCAGTGGGCGGGGGGGGTACACCGGGGAGCTGTTTTTT

d_gene: -
len: 16
j_gene: TRBJ2-2
v_gene: TRBV15
abundance: -
CDR3aa: CATSRGGTDYTGELFF
CDR3nt: TGTGCCACCAGCAGGGGGGGGACAGACTACACCGGGGAGCTGTTTTTT

d_gene: TRBD2
len: 15
j_gene: TRBJ2-3
v_gene: TRBV6-6
abundance: -
CDR3aa: CASSYGGVRTDTQYF
CDR3nt: TGTGCCAGCAGTTACGGGGGGGTTAGGACAGATACGCAGTATTTT

d_gene: TRBD1
len: 13
j_gene: TRBJ2-3
v_gene: TRBV20-1
abundance: -
CDR3aa: CSESRGLADTQYF
CDR3nt: TGCAGTGAAAGCAGGGGGCTGGCAGATACGCAGTATTTT

d_gene: -
len: 15
j_gene: TRBJ2-2
v_gene: TRBV5-1
abundance: few
CDR3aa: CASSFSYGATGELFF
CDR3nt: TGCGCCAGCAGCTTTTCCTACGGGGCGACCGGGGAGCTGTTTTTT

d_gene: TRBD1
len: 17
j_gene: TRBJ2-5
v_gene: TRBV5-1
abundance: few
CDR3aa: CASSLGGTGGPQETQYF
CDR3nt: TGCGCCAGCAGCTTGGGCGGTACAGGGGGCCCCCAAGAGACCCAGTACTTC

d_gene: -
len: 15
j_gene: TRBJ2-7
v_gene: TRBV7-6
abundance: -
CDR3aa: CASSSEKGSSYEQYF
CDR3nt: TGTGCCAGCAGCTCAGAAAAGGGTAGCTCCTACGAGCAGTACTTC

d_gene: -
len: 14
j_gene: TRBJ1-5
v_gene: TRBV5-1
abundance: -
CDR3aa: CASSPNVGNQPQHF
CDR3nt: TGCGCCAGCAGCCCGAACGTGGGCAATCAGCCCCAGCATTTT

d_gene: -
len: 13
j_gene: TRBJ2-3
v_gene: TRBV29-1
abundance: -
CDR3aa: CSVADSVADTQYF
CDR3nt: TGCAGCGTTGCCGACTCAGTGGCAGATACGCAGTATTTT

d_gene: -
len: 14
j_gene: TRBJ2-5
v_gene: TRBV28
abundance: few
CDR3aa: CASSPLEGVETQYF
CDR3nt: TGTGCCAGCAGTCCCCTGGAGGGCGTAGAGACCCAGTACTTC

d_gene: -
len: 15
j_gene: TRBJ2-4
v_gene: TRBV7-2
abundance: many
CDR3aa: CASSLEVIAANIQYF
CDR3nt: TGTGCCAGCAGCTTAGAAGTTATAGCGGCAAACATTCAGTACTTC

d_gene: -
len: 12
j_gene: TRBJ2-7
v_gene: TRBV3-1
abundance: -
CDR3aa: CASSQGLYEQYF
CDR3nt: TGTGCCAGCAGCCAAGGTCTCTACGAGCAGTACTTC

d_gene: -
len: 14
j_gene: TRBJ2-7
v_gene: TRBV7-2
abundance: -
CDR3aa: CASSFVGPTYEQYF
CDR3nt: TGTGCCAGCAGCTTCGTGGGACCTACCTACGAGCAGTACTTC

d_gene: TRBD2
len: 16
j_gene: TRBJ2-3
v_gene: TRBV12-3/TRBV12-4
abundance: few
CDR3aa: CASTEGLAGGLDTQYF
CDR3nt: TGTGCCAGCACTGAAGGACTAGCGGGGGGATTAGATACGCAGTATTTT

d_gene: -
len: 14
j_gene: TRBJ2-3
v_gene: TRBV15
abundance: few
CDR3aa: CATSRANWADTQYF
CDR3nt: TGTGCCACCAGCAGAGCCAATTGGGCAGATACGCAGTATTTT

d_gene: -
len: 12
j_gene: TRBJ2-3
v_gene: TRBV28
abundance: few
CDR3aa: CASSSVVDTQYF
CDR3nt: TGTGCCAGCAGTTCCGTTGTAGATACGCAGTATTTT

d_gene: -
len: 12
j_gene: TRBJ2-5
v_gene: TRBV12-3/TRBV12-4
abundance: few
CDR3aa: CASSLEMETQYF
CDR3nt: TGTGCCAGCAGCCTCGAGATGGAGACCCAGTACTTC

d_gene: -
len: 14
j_gene: TRBJ2-1
v_gene: TRBV20-1
abundance: -
CDR3aa: CSAREGAYYNEQFF
CDR3nt: TGCAGTGCTAGAGAGGGGGCTTACTACAATGAGCAGTTCTTC

d_gene: -
len: 14
j_gene: TRBJ2-1
v_gene: TRBV24-1
abundance: many
CDR3aa: CATKTGYGDNEQFF
CDR3nt: TGTGCCACCAAGACCGGGTATGGGGACAATGAGCAGTTCTTC

d_gene: -
len: 14
j_gene: TRBJ1-3
v_gene: TRBV6-6
abundance: -
CDR3aa: CASSLSRIGNTIYF
CDR3nt: TGTGCCAGCAGCCTTAGCCGCATTGGAAACACCATATATTTT

d_gene: -
len: 13
j_gene: TRBJ1-2
v_gene: TRBV20-1
abundance: few
CDR3aa: CSARGRANYGYTF
CDR3nt: TGCAGTGCTAGAGGTCGGGCTAACTATGGCTACACCTTC

d_gene: -
len: 17
j_gene: TRBJ2-3
v_gene: TRBV6-6
abundance: few
CDR3aa: CASSYSNGGTSTDTQYF
CDR3nt: TGTGCCAGCAGTTACTCGAATGGTGGAACTAGCACAGATACGCAGTATTTT

d_gene: TRBD2
len: 17
j_gene: TRBJ2-1
v_gene: TRBV28
abundance: -
CDR3aa: CASSLTSGGSKGNEQFF
CDR3nt: TGTGCCAGCAGTTTAACTAGCGGGGGGTCCAAGGGTAATGAGCAGTTCTTC

d_gene: TRBD1
len: 17
j_gene: TRBJ2-1
v_gene: TRBV7-2
abundance: -
CDR3aa: CASSFRGGQSSYNEQFF
CDR3nt: TGTGCCAGCAGCTTTCGTGGGGGACAGAGCTCCTACAATGAGCAGTTCTTC

d_gene: -
len: 13
j_gene: TRBJ1-4
v_gene: TRBV28
abundance: few
CDR3aa: CASSPQGKEKLFF
CDR3nt: TGTGCCAGCAGTCCGCAGGGTAAAGAAAAACTGTTTTTT

d_gene: TRBD1
len: 11
j_gene: TRBJ1-1
v_gene: TRBV28
abundance: few
CDR3aa: CASSGDRGTFF
CDR3nt: TGTGCCAGCAGCGGGGACAGGGGGACTTTCTTT

d_gene: TRBD1
len: 12
j_gene: TRBJ2-2
v_gene: TRBV7-2
abundance: few
CDR3aa: CATGTGGRELFF
CDR3nt: TGTGCCACCGGGACAGGGGGCAGGGAGCTGTTTTTT

d_gene: TRBD2
len: 14
j_gene: TRBJ2-1
v_gene: TRBV29-1
abundance: -
CDR3aa: CSAKKGLAGDEQFF
CDR3nt: TGCAGCGCCAAAAAGGGACTAGCGGGGGATGAGCAGTTCTTC

d_gene: -
len: 12
j_gene: TRBJ2-1
v_gene: TRBV27
abundance: few
CDR3aa: CASSISGNEQFF
CDR3nt: TGTGCCAGCAGTATTAGCGGAAATGAGCAGTTCTTC

d_gene: TRBD2
len: 14
j_gene: TRBJ2-7
v_gene: TRBV5-1
abundance: -
CDR3aa: CASSREGPSYEQYF
CDR3nt: TGCGCCAGCAGCAGGGAGGGCCCCTCCTACGAGCAGTACTTC